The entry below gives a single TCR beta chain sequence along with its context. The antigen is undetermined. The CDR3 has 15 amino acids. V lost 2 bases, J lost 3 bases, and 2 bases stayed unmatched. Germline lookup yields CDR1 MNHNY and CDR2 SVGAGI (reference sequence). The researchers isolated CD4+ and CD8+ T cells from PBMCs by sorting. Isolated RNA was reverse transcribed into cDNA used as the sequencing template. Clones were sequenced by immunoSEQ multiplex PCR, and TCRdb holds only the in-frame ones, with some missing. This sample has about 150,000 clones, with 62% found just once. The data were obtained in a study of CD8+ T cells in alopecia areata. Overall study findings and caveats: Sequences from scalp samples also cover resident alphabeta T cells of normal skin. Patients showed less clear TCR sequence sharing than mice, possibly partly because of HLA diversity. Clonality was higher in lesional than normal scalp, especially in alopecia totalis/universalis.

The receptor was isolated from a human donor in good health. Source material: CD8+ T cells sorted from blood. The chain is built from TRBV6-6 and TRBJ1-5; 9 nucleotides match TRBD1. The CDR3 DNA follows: TGTGCCAGCAGTTACGGGACAGGGATCAATCAGCCCCAGCATTTT. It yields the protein CASSYGTGINQPQHF.